The T cell receptor beta chain described here comes from a study of shared clonotypes between healthy human individuals. An even split of each subset's genomic DNA across several immunoSEQ plates was performed. Replicate PCRs run on sorted subsets employed approximately 200 ng DNA, 30,000 to 35,000 T cell genomes. The table came from immunoSEQ multiplex PCR; TCRdb's copy has only in-frame clones and leaves some out. The table lists over 2 million clones, 85% to 95% of them singletons, with roughly 0.13% in the top ten. A CD45RA-negative memory subset and a CD45RA+ naive subset were separated from the CD4+ cells. The CDR3 extends over 16 amino acids. The germline V and J ends were trimmed by 6 bases and 2 bases, with 20 bases remaining between them. Germline assignment: CDR1 MNHEY and CDR2 SMNVEV (reference sequence).

V is TRBV27 and J is TRBJ2-7; TRBD2 is a possible D gene (7 bases). Sequenced: naive CD4+ T cells sorted from blood. This sample's subset: CD45RA+ positively selected. The source of this sequence is a man between 18 and 35 years old in good health. The CDR3 nucleotides are TGTGCCAGCAGCAACTGGGACGGCGGGGGCCCCTACGAGCAGTACTTC. This translates into CASSNWDGGGPYEQYF.